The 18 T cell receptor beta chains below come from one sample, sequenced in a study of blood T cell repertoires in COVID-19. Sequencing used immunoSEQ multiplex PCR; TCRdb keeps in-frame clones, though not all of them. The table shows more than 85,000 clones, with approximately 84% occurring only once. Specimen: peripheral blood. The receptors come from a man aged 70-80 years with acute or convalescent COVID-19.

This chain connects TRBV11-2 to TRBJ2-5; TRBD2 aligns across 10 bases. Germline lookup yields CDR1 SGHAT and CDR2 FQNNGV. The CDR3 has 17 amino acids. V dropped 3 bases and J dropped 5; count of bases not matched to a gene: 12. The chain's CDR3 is CASSFTLRASGGETQYF. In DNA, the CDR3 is TGTGCCAGCAGCTTTACGCTTAGGGCTAGCGGGGGTGAGACCCAGTACTTC.

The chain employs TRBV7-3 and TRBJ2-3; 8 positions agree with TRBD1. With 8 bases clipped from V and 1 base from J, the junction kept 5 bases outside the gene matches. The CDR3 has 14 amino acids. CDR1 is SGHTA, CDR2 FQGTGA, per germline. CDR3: CASRPDRGTDTQYF. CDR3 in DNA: TGTGCCAGCCGCCCGGACAGGGGCACAGATACGCAGTATTTT. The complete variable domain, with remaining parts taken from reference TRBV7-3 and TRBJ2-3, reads GAGVSQTPSNKVTEKGKYVELRCDPISGHTALYWYRQSLGQGPEFLIYFQGTGAADDSGLPNDRFFAVRPEGSVSTLKIQRTERGDSAVYLCASRPDRGTDTQYFGPGTRLTVL.

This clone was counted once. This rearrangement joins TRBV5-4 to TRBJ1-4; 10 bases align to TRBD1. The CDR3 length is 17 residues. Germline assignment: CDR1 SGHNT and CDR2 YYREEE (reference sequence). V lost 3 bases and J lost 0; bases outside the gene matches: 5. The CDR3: CASSWGQGLPTNEKLFF. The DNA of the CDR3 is TGTGCCAGCAGCTGGGGACAGGGGCTACCAACTAATGAAAAACTGTTTTTT. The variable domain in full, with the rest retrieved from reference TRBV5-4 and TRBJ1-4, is ETGVTQSPTHLIKTRGQQVTLRCSSQSGHNTVSWYQQALGQGPQFIFQYYREEENGRGNFPPRFSGLQFPNYSSELNVNALELDDSALYLCASSWGQGLPTNEKLFFGSGTQLSVL.

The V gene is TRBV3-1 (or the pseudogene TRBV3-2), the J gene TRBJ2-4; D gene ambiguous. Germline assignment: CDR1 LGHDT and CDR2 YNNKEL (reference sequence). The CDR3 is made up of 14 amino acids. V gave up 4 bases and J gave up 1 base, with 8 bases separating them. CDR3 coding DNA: TGTGCCAGCAGCCCAAGCACGGCCAAAAACATTCAGTACTTC. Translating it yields CASSPSTAKNIQYF.

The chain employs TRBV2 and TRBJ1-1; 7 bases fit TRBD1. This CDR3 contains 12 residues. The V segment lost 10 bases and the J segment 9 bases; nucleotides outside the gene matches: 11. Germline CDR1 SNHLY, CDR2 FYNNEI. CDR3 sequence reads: CAITDRLSKAFF. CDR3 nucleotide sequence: TGTGCCATTACGGACAGGCTTTCTAAAGCTTTCTTT.

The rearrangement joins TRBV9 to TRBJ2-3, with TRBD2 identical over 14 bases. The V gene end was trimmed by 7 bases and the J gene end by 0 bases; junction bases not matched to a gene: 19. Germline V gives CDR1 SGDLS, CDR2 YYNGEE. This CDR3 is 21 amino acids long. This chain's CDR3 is CASGLPLGLAGVSSSTDTQYF. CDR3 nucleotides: TGTGCCAGCGGCCTGCCTCTGGGACTAGCGGGGGTTTCCTCTAGCACAGATACGCAGTATTTT.

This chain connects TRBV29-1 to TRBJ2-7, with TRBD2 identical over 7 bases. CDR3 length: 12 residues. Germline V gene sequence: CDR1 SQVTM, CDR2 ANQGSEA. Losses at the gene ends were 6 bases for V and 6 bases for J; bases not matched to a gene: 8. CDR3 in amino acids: CSVEGLHREQYF. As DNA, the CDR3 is TGCAGCGTCGAGGGACTACACCGCGAGCAGTACTTC.

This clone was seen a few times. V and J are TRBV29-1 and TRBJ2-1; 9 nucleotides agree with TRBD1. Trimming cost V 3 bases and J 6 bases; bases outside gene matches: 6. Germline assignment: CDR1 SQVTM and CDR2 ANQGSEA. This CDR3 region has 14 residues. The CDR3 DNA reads TGCAGCGTTGAGGGGACAGGGCGTTCCAATGAGCAGTTCTTC. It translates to CSVEGTGRSNEQFF.

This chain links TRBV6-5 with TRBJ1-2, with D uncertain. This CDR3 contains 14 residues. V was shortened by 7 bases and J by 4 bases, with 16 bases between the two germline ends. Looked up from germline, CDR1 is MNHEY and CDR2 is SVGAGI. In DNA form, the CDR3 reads TGTGCCAGCAACTTAGACTCAGCGGTCTATGGCTACACCTTC. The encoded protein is CASNLDSAVYGYTF.

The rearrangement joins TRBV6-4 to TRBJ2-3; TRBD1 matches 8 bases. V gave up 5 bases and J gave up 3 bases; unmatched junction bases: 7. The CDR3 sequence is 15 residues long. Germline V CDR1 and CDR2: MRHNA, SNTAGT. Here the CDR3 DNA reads TGTGCCAGCAGTCCGACAGGGGATGGAACAGATACGCAGTATTTT. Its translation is CASSPTGDGTDTQYF.

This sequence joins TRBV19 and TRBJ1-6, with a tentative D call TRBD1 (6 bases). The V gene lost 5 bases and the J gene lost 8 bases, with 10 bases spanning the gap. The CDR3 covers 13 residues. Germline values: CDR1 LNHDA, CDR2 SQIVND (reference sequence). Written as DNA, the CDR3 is TGTGCCAGTAGTCTCGGGGGGCATTCACCCCTCCACTTT. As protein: CASSLGGHSPLHF.

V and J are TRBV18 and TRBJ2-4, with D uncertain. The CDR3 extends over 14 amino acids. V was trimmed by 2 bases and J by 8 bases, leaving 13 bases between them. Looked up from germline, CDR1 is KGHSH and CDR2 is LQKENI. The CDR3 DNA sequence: TGTGCCAGCTCACCAGGATCGGGTCGAGACATTCAGTACTTC. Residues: CASSPGSGRDIQYF. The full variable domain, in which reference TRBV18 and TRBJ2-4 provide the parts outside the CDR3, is NAGVMQNPRHLVRRRGQEARLRCSPMKGHSHVYWYRQLPEEGLKFMVYLQKENIIDESGMPKERFSAEFPKEGPSILRIQQVVRGDSAAYFCASSPGSGRDIQYFGAGTRLSVL.

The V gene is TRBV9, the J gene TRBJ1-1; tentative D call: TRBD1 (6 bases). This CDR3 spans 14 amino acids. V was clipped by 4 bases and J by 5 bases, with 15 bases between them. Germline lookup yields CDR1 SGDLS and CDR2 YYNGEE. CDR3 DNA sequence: TGTGCCAGCAGCAGACAGGTAAAGGAAACTGAAGCTTTCTTT. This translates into CASSRQVKETEAFF.

CDR3 sequence reads: CASRQGNYGYTF. CDR3 DNA sequence: TGTGCCAGCAGACAGGGAAACTATGGCTACACCTTC. The chain uses TRBV19 and TRBJ1-2, with 7 bases aligning to TRBD1. Germline loops: CDR1 LNHDA, CDR2 SQIVND (reference sequence). J was trimmed by 2 bases and V by 9 bases; bases with no gene match: 3. The CDR3 contains 12 residues. Combining the CDR3 with reference TRBV19 and TRBJ1-2 gives the whole variable domain DGGITQSPKYLFRKEGQNVTLSCEQNLNHDAMYWYRQDPGQGLRLIYYSQIVNDFQKGDIAEGYSVSREKKESFPLTVTSAQKNPTAFYLCASRQGNYGYTFGSGTRLTVV.

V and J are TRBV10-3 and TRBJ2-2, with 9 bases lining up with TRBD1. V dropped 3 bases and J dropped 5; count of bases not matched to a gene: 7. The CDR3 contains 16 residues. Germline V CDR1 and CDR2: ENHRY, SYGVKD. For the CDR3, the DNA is TGTGCCATCAGTGAACCGGGACAGGGATTGACCGGGGAGCTGTTTTTT. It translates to CAISEPGQGLTGELFF.

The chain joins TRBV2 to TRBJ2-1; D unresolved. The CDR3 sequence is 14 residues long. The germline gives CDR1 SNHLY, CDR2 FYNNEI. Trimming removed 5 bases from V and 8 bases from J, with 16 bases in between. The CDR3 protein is CASSLRIRVDEQFF. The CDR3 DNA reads TGTGCCAGCAGTCTACGTATCCGAGTGGATGAGCAGTTCTTC.

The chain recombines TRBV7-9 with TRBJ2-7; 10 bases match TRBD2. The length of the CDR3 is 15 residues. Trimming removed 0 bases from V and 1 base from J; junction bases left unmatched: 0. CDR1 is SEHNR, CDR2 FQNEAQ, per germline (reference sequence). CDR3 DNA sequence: TGTGCCAGCAGCTTAGCACTAGCGGGATCCTACGAGCAGTACTTC. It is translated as CASSLALAGSYEQYF.

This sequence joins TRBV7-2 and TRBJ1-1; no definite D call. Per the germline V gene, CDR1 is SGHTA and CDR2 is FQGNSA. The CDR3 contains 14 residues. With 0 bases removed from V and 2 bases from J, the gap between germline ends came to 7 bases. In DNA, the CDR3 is TGTGCCAGCAGCTTAGCGATCAGTAACACTGAAGCTTTCTTT. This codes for CASSLAISNTEAFF. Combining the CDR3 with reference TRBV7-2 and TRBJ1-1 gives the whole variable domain GAGVSQSPSNKVTEKGKDVELRCDPISGHTALYWYRQSLGQGLEFLIYFQGNSAPDKSGLPSDRFSAERTGGSVSTLTIQRTQQEDSAVYLCASSLAISNTEAFFGQGTRLTVV.